Each of the 5 T cell receptor beta chains below was sequenced from the same sample in a study of neurological immune-mediated disorders. TCRdb fed the 5' RACE reads into MiXCR, producing one record per CDR3 protein. The sample yields about 26,000 distinct CDR3 sequences, about 3% seen once. The sample was PBMCs. These receptors originate from a woman in her 30s with multiple sclerosis.

Only one count was recorded for this clonotype. Being one base from a much bigger clone, this may be a read error. The chain joins TRBV20-1 to TRBJ2-7; D possibly corresponds to TRBD2 (5 bases). Per the germline V gene, CDR1 is DFQATT and CDR2 is SNEGSKA (reference sequence). This CDR3 is built from 15 residues. Trimming took off 5 bases at V and 2 bases at J, with 19 bases between the two ends. The DNA for the CDR3 is TGCAGTGCTTTCCACCTGGCTAGCTGGACCTACGAGCAGTACTTC. It is translated as CSAFHLASWTYEQYF.

This clonotype was seen at least ten times. The V call is TRBV20-1, the J call TRBJ2-7; 9 bases map to TRBD1. The CDR3 is 12 residues long. The germline CDR1 and CDR2 sequences are DFQATT and SNEGSKA (reference sequence). V was pared by 3 bases and J by 4 bases, with 1 base of the junction left unmatched. The CDR3 DNA reads TGCAGTGCTAGTGACAGGGGGTACGAGCAGTACTTC. It yields the protein CSASDRGYEQYF.

This clonotype showed up many times. The rearrangement links TRBV7-2 to TRBJ2-4, with 9 nucleotides matching TRBD1. Germline V CDR1 and CDR2: SGHTA, FQGNSA. This CDR3 spans 17 amino acids. V trimming: 5 bases; J trimming: 3 bases; junction bases outside the gene matches: 11. CDR3 nucleotides: TGTGCCAGCAGCCCCCGCCCGGGACAGGGAGGCAAAAACATTCAGTACTTC. Its translation: CASSPRPGQGGKNIQYF.

This clonotype was seen repeatedly, ten times or more. This chain links TRBV5-1 with TRBJ2-7; the match to TRBD1 covers 10 bases. The germline gives CDR1 SGHRS, CDR2 YFSETQ. V shed 4 bases and J 3 bases; nucleotides not matched to a gene: 4. This CDR3 has 14 amino acids. The chain's CDR3 is CASSIDRGLYEQYF. The CDR3 DNA reads as TGCGCCAGCAGCATTGACAGGGGGCTCTACGAGCAGTACTTC.

This clonotype was seen at least ten times. The J gene is TRBJ2-7, the V gene TRBV7-2; D uncertain. Trimming pared 3 bases from V and 0 bases from J, leaving 6 bases between. The CDR3 runs 13 residues. Germline V lookup: CDR1 SGHTA, CDR2 FQGNSA. CDR3 sequence: CASSFASSYEQYF. The CDR3 DNA is TGTGCCAGCAGCTTTGCCAGCTCCTACGAGCAGTACTTC.